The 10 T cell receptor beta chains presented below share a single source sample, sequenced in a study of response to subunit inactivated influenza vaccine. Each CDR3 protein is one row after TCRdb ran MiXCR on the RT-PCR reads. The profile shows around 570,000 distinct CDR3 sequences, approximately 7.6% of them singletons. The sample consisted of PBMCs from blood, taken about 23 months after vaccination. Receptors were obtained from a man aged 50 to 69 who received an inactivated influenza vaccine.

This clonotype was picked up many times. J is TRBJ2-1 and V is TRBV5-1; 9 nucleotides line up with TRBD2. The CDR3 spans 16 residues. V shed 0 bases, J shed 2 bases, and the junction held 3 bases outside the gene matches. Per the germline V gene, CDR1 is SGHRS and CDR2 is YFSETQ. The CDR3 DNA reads TGCGCCAGCAGCTTGGGATTAGCGGGGGCCTACAATGAGCAGTTCTTC. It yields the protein CASSLGLAGAYNEQFF.

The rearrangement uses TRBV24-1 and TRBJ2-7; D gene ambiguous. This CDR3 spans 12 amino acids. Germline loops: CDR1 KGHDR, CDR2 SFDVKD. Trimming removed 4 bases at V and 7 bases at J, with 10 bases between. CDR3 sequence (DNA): TGTGCCACCAGTGACCCTCTGTCGGAGCAGTACTTC. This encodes CATSDPLSEQYF.

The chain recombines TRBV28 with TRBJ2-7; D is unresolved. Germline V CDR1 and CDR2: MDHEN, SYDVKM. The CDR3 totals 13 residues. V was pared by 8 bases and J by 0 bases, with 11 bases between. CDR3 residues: CASVASGSYEQYF. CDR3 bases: TGTGCCAGCGTGGCCTCGGGCTCCTACGAGCAGTACTTC.

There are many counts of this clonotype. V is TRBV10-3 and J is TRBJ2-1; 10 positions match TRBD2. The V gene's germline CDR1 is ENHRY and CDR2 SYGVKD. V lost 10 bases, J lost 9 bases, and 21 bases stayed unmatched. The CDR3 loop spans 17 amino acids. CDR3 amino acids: CATRGGLAGGKGREQFF. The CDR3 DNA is TGTGCCACCCGGGGCGGCTTAGCGGGAGGCAAGGGCCGTGAGCAGTTCTTC.

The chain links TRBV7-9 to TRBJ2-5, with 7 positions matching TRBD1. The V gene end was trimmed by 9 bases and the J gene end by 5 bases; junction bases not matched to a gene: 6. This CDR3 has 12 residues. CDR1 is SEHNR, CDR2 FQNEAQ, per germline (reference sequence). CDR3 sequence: CASDRVRETQYF. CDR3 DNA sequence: TGTGCCAGTGACAGGGTCCGGGAGACCCAGTACTTC.

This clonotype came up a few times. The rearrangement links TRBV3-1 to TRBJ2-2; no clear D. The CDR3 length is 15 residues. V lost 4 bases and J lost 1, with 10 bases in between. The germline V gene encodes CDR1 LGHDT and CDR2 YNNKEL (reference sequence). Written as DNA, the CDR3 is TGTGCCAGCAGCCCAAATCACAAGAACACCGGGGAGCTGTTTTTT. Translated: CASSPNHKNTGELFF.

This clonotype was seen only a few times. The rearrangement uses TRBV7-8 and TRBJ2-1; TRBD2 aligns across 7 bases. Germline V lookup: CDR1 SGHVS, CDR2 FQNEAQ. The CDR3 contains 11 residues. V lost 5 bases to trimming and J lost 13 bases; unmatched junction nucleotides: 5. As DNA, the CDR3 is TGTGCCAGCAGCAACCGGGACTACCAGTTCTTC. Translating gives CASSNRDYQFF. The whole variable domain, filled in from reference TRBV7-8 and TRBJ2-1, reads GAGVSQSPRYKVAKRGQDVALRCDPISGHVSLFWYQQALGQGPEFLTYFQNEAQLDKSGLPSDRFFAERPEGSVSTLKIQRTQQEDSAVYLCASSNRDYQFFGPGTRLTVL.

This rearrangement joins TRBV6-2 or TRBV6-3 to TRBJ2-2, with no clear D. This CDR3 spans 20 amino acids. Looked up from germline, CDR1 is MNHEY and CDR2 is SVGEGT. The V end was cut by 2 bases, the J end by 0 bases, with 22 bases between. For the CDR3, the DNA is TGTGCCAGCAGTTACGAAGGACCCCTCTTAATATTATCGAACACCGGGGAGCTGTTTTTT. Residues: CASSYEGPLLILSNTGELFF.

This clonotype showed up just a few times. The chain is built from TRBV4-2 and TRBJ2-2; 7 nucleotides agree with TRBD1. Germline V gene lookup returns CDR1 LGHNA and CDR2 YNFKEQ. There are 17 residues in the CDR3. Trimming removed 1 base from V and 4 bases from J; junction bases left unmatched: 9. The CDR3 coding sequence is TGTGCCAGCAGCCAAGGAAAGGGGGCAATGGCCACCGGGGAGCTGTTTTTT. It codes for CASSQGKGAMATGELFF.

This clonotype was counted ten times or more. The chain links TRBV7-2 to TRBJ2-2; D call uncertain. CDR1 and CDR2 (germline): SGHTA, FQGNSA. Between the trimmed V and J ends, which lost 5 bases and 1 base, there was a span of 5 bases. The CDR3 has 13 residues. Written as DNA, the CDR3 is TGTGCCAGCAGCGTAGGGAACACCGGGGAGCTGTTTTTT. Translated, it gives CASSVGNTGELFF.